This record looks at one TCR beta chain sequence and its context. The data originate from a study of blood T cell repertoires in COVID-19. Study as a whole: Samples taken during acute and convalescent COVID-19 were collected in the United States, Italy and Spain. The analysed material was cDNA or gDNA that came from T cells, B-cell-depleted T cells, or PBMCs.

Original handling: Quantification of nucleated cells was approximated via reference gene primer amplification. Measured with immunoSEQ multiplex PCR; TCRdb has only the in-frame clones, and not every one. V, J and clone size reflect that table, while D and trimming were determined from the DNA. The table records about 290,000 clones, over 80% of them present only once. The V end lost 2 bases, the J end lost 0 bases, and 17 bases lay between the germline ends. Per the germline V gene, CDR1 is MGHRA and CDR2 is YSYEKL. There are 17 residues in the CDR3. Sequencing was done on a sample of peripheral blood. This clonotype was sampled from a woman aged 45-60 years with active or convalescent COVID-19. The gene calls are TRBV4-1 and TRBJ2-7; D perhaps matches TRBD2 (7 bases). The CDR3 loop reads CASSQWVRRGLSYEQYF. The CDR3 DNA follows: TGCGCCAGCAGCCAATGGGTCCGGCGGGGGCTCTCCTACGAGCAGTACTTC.